This T cell receptor beta chain appears in the sequencing data of a study of human T cells and chemical hapten exposure. About the study: TCR yields per sample varied mostly from small pooled library volume differences.

Total RNA extraction was carried out from unfractionated whole blood. Whole-study findings and limits: TCRs above 1 in 1000 frequency stayed constant with DPC sensitization.

Deletions cut 1 base from V and 1 base from J, with 10 bases between. Germline lookup yields CDR1 MNHNS and CDR2 SASEGT. The CDR3 has 15 residues. Individual cDNA molecules in this library carried unique molecular identifiers. Under the authors' procedure: Per sample, the median was approximately 100,000 TCRs, with values from around 25,000 to 690,000. TCRdb re-derived calls from the 5' RACE reads in MiXCR, one entry per CDR3 protein. TCRdb's processing, not the authors' own work, is the source of the V and J calls. The repertoire includes roughly 120,000 distinct CDR3 sequences, more than 15% of them detected once, and roughly 3.1% sits in the top ten. This clonotype has just a few counts. The antigen is undetermined.

The source is a human donor in good health. The rearrangement links TRBV6-1 to TRBJ1-1; TRBD1 is a possible D gene (5 bases). The CDR3 here is CASSEVEQGNTEAFF. In nucleotides, the CDR3 is TGTGCCAGCAGTGAAGTGGAGCAGGGGAACACTGAAGCTTTCTTT.